This T cell receptor beta chain came from a study of beta chain features in type 1 diabetes. This clone has only a few counts. Its antigen is unidentified. Expressed TCRB transcripts got sequenced, as all isolated RNA was reverse transcribed. Method: immunoSEQ multiplex PCR; TCRdb's copy keeps in-frame clones and lacks some. The sample records 250,000 to 300,000 clones, under 8.5% being singletons. Study-level findings and limits: A closer apparent resemblance between naive, central memory and Treg TCRB repertoires was seen in patients than in healthy donors. There were fewer insertions and more deletions at the VDJ junctions of type 1 diabetes patients.

V lost 9 bases and J lost 3, with 11 bases in between. The CDR3 totals 12 residues. Germline assignment: CDR1 ENHRY and CDR2 SYGVKD. J is TRBJ1-1 and V is TRBV10-3; D remains unclear. The receptor was derived from a woman aged 18-29 years in good health. What was sequenced was central memory CD4+ T cells from blood. CDR3 nucleotides: TGTGCCATGGGCAGGACCGACACTGAAGCTTTCTTT. Translated, it gives CAMGRTDTEAFF.